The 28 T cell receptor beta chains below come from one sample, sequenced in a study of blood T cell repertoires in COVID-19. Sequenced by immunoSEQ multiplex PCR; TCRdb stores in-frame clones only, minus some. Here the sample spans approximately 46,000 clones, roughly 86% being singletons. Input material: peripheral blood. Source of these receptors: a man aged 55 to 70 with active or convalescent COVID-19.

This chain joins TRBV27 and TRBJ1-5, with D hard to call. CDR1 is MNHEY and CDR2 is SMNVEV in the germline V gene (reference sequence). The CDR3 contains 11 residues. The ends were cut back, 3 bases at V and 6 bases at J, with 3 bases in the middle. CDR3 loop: CASSLSQPQHF. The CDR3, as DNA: TGTGCCAGCAGTTTGAGTCAGCCCCAGCATTTT.

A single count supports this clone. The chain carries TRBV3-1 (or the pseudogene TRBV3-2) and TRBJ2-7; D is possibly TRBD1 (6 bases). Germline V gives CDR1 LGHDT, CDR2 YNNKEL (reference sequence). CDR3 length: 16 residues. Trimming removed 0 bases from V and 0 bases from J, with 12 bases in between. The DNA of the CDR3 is TGTGCCAGCAGCCAAGATCTGGGGGCAAGCTCCTACGAGCAGTACTTC. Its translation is CASSQDLGASSYEQYF.

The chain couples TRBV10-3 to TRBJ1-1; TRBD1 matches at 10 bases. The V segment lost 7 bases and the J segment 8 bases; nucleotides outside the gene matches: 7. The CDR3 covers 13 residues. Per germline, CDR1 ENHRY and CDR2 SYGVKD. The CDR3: CAITQDRGPEAFF. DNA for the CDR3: TGTGCCATCACCCAAGACAGGGGGCCGGAAGCTTTCTTT.

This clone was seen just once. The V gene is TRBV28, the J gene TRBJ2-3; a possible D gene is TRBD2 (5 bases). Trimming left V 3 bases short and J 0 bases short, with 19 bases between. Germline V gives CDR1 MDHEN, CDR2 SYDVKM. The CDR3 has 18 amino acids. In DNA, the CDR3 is TGTGCCAGCAGTTTTAGGAGCCCGAGGGTGACTAGCACAGATACGCAGTATTTT. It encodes CASSFRSPRVTSTDTQYF.

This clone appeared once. CDR3 nucleotides: TGCGCCAGCAGCTTGGGGGGCGGTAAGGGTCCAATCTACGAGCAGTACTTC. This encodes CASSLGGGKGPIYEQYF. The gene calls are TRBV5-1 and TRBJ2-7; weak D call: TRBD1 (5 bases). The V gene's germline CDR1 is SGHRS and CDR2 YFSETQ. This CDR3 is built from 17 residues. V was cut by 0 bases and J by 3 bases, with 19 bases left in between.

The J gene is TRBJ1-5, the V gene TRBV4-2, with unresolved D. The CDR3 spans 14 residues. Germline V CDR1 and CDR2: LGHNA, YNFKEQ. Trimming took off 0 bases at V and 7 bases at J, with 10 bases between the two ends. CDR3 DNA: TGTGCCAGCAGCCAAGACGAGGCGAAACAGCCCCAGCATTTT. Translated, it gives CASSQDEAKQPQHF.

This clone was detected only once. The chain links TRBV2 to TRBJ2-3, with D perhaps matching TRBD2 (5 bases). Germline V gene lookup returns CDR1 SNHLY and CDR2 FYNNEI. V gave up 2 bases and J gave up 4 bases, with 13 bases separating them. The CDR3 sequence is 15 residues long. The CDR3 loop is CASSELRDPPDTQYF. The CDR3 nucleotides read TGTGCCAGCAGTGAACTCCGGGATCCCCCAGATACGCAGTATTTT.

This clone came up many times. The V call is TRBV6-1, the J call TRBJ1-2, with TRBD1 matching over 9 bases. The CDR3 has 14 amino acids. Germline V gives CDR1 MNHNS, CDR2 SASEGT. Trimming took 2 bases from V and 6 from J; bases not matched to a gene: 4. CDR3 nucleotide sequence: TGTGCCAGCAGTGAACGGGGACAGGGTGATGGCTACACCTTC. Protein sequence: CASSERGQGDGYTF.

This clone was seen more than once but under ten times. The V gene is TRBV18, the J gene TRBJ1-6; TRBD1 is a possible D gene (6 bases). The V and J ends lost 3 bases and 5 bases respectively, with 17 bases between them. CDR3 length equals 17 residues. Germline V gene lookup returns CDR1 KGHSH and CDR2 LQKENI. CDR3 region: CASSPWGTPGNNSPLHF. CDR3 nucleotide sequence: TGTGCCAGCTCACCGTGGGGGACACCGGGCAATAATTCACCCCTCCACTTT.

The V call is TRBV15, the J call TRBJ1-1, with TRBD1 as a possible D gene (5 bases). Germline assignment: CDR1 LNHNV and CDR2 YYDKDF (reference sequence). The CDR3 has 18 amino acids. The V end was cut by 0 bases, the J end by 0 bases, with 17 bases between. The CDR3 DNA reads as TGTGCCACCAGCAGAGACTCCTCTTGGGGGGGTTTGAACACTGAAGCTTTCTTT. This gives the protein CATSRDSSWGGLNTEAFF.

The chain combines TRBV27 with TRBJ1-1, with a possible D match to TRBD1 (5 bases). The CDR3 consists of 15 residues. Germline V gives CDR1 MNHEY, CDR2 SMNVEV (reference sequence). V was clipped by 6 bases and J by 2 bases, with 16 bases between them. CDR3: CASSLIPDRNTEAFF. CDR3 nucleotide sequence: TGTGCCAGCAGCTTAATTCCCGACAGAAACACTGAAGCTTTCTTT.

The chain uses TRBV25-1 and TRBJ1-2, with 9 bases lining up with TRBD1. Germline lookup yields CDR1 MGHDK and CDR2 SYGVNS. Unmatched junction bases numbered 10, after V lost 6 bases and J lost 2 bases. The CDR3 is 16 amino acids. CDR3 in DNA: TGTGCCAGCAGCCACCCCGAGGGGACAGGGAACTATGGCTACACCTTC. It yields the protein CASSHPEGTGNYGYTF.

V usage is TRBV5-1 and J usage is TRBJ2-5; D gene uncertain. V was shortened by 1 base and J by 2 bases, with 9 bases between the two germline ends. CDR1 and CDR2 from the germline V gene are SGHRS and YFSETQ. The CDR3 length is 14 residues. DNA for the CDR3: TGCGCCAGCAGCTTGACGGCAGGACAAGAGACCCAGTACTTC. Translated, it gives CASSLTAGQETQYF.

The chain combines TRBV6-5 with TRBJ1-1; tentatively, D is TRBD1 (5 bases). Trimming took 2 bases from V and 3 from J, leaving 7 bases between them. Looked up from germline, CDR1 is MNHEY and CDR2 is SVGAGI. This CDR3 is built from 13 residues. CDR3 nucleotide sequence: TGTGCCAGCAGTTACGGACAAGACACTGAAGCTTTCTTT. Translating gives CASSYGQDTEAFF.

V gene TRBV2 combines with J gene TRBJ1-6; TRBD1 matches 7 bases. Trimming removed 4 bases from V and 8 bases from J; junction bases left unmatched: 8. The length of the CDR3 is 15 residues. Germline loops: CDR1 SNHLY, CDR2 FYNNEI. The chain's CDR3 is CASSVAGGFDSPLHF. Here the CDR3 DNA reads TGTGCCAGCAGTGTGGCAGGGGGTTTCGATTCACCCCTCCACTTT.

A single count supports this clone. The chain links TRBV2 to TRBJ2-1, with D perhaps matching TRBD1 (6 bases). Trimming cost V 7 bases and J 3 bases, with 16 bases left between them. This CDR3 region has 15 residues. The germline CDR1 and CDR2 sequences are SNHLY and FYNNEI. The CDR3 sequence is CASTLQGPFYNEQFF. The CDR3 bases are TGTGCCAGCACTCTTCAGGGGCCATTCTACAATGAGCAGTTCTTC.

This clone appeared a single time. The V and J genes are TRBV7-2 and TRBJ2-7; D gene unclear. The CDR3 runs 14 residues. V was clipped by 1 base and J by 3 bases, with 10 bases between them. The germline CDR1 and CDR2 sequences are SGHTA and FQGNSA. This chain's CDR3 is CASSLVPGSYEQYF. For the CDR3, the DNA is TGTGCCAGCAGCTTAGTGCCAGGAAGCTACGAGCAGTACTTC.

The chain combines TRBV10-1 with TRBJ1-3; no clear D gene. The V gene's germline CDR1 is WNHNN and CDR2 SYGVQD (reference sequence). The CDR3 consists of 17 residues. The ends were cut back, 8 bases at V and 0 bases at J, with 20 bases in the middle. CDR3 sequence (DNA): TGCGCCAGCCAGGTTGGTGGATCTCCTTCCTCTGGAAACACCATATATTTT. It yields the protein CASQVGGSPSSGNTIYF.

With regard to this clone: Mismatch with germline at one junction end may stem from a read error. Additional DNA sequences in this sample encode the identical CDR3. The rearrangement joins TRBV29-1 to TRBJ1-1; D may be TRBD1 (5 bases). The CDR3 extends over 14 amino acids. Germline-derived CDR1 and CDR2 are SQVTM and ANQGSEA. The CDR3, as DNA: TGCAGCGTGGACAAGTCTCTCCTGAACACTGAGGCTTTCTTT. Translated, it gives CSVDKSLLNTEAFF.

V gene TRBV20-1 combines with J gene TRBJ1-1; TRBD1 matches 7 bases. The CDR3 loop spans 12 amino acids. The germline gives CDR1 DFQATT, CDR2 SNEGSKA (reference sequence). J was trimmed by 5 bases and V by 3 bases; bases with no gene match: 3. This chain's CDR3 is CSASPRGTEAFF. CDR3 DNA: TGCAGTGCTAGTCCCAGGGGGACTGAAGCTTTCTTT.

The CDR3 DNA reads as TGTGCCAGCAGTTTCCGGGACAGCTCCTACGAGCAGTACTTC. Its protein product is CASSFRDSSYEQYF. The gene calls are TRBV6-5 and TRBJ2-7; 7 nucleotides align to TRBD1. In germline, CDR1 is MNHEY, CDR2 SVGAGI. This CDR3 spans 14 amino acids. Unmatched junction bases numbered 3, after V lost 4 bases and J lost 0 bases.

This CDR3 reads CASRSGTGDQPQHF. The CDR3 coding sequence is TGTGCCAGCAGGAGTGGGACAGGGGATCAGCCCCAGCATTTT. The V call is TRBV7-2, the J call TRBJ1-5; 10 nucleotides agree with TRBD1. The CDR3 is made up of 14 amino acids. The V segment lost 6 bases and the J segment 5 bases; nucleotides outside the gene matches: 4. The germline CDR1 and CDR2 sequences are SGHTA and FQGNSA.

As DNA, the CDR3 is TGCGCCAGCAGCTTAGGCGGGGGGGCTTTAGATACGCAGTATTTT. Its protein product is CASSLGGGALDTQYF. V usage is TRBV5-1 and J usage is TRBJ2-3; the match to TRBD2 covers 9 bases. Losses at the gene ends were 2 bases for V and 5 bases for J; bases not matched to a gene: 6. Germline V CDR1 and CDR2: SGHRS, YFSETQ. The CDR3 spans 15 residues.

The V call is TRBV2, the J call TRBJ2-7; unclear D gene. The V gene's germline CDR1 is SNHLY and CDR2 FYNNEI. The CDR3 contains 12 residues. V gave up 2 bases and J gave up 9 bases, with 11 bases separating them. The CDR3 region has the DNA TGTGCCAGCAGTGAATCCCTCCGTTGGCAGTACTTC. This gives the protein CASSESLRWQYF.

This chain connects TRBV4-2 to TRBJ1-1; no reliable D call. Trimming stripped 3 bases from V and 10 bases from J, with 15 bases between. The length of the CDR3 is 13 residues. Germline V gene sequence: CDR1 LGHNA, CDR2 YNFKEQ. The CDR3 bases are TGTGCCAGCAGCCACAGACATGAGTATGGAGCTTTCTTT. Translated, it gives CASSHRHEYGAFF.

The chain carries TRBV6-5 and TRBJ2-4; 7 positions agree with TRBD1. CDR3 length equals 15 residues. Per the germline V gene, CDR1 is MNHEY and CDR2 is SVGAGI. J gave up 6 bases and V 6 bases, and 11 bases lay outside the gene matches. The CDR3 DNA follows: TGTGCCAGCAGCCCAACAGGGGCCATAGGAAACATTCAGTACTTC. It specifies CASSPTGAIGNIQYF.

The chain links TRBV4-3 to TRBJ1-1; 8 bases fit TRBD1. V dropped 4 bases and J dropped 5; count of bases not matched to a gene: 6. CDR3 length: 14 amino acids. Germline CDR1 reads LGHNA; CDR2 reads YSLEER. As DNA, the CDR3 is TGCGCCAGCAGCCCAGACACAGGGGGGACTGAAGCTTTCTTT. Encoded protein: CASSPDTGGTEAFF.

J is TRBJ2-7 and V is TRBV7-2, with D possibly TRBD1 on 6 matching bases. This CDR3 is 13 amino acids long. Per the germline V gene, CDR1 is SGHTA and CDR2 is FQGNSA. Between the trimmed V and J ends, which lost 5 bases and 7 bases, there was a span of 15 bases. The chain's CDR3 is CASSRSTGWEQYF. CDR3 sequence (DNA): TGTGCCAGCAGCCGCAGTACAGGGTGGGAGCAGTACTTC.